A single sample gave rise to the 20 T cell receptor beta chains below, sequenced in a study of cytomegalovirus exposure and HLA in healthy donors (dated by TCRdb to the late 2010s). Libraries were prepared through the immunoSEQ multiplex PCR assay. For the multiplex PCR, a mixture combining 60 forward primers for TCR Vbeta segments and 13 reverse primers for TCR Jbeta segments was used. TCRdb retrieved this table from immuneACCESS and kept in-frame rearrangements only. Not all clones are present; in checked studies, unresolved V genes account for under half, and no reason is known for the remainder. The sample records roughly 200,000 clones, more than 85% of which are singletons. 0.9% to 1.1% of the sample is in the top ten clones. Sample: PBMCs. These receptors were obtained from a woman aged 18 to 35 in good health and CMV-seronegative.

V and J are TRBV7-2 and TRBJ2-3; TRBD1 matches 7 bases. Germline trimming cut 5 bases from V and 1 base from J; bases unmatched to any gene: 6. CDR3 length equals 15 residues. Germline CDR1 SGHTA, CDR2 FQGNSA. The CDR3 here is CASSLRDRRTDTQYF. CDR3 sequence (DNA): TGTGCCAGCAGCCTCCGGGACAGACGCACAGATACGCAGTATTTT.

The chain couples TRBV2 to TRBJ1-5; weak D call: TRBD1 (5 bases). The germline V gene has CDR1 SNHLY and CDR2 FYNNEI. This CDR3 has 14 residues. Trimming left V 2 bases short and J 3 bases short, with 8 bases between. The CDR3 DNA reads TGTGCCAGCAGTGAAAGGGGTACCAATCAGCCCCAGCATTTT. This translates into CASSERGTNQPQHF.

This clone was detected a few times. This chain joins TRBV6-5 and TRBJ1-1, with TRBD1 identical over 9 bases. CDR3 length: 14 amino acids. Germline loops: CDR1 MNHEY, CDR2 SVGAGI. With V trimmed by 2 bases and J by 7 bases, 5 bases remained unmatched. CDR3 coding DNA: TGTGCCAGCAGTTACAAGGACAGGGGAATTGAAGCTTTCTTT. This gives the protein CASSYKDRGIEAFF.

The table lists this clone with a count of one. J is TRBJ1-4 and V is TRBV6-1; D is unresolved. This CDR3 region has 13 residues. Germline CDR1 MNHNS, CDR2 SASEGT. V was pared by 7 bases and J by 8 bases, with 14 bases between. The CDR3 here is CASNDKRWEKLFF. The CDR3 nucleotides are TGTGCCAGCAACGACAAGAGATGGGAAAAACTGTTTTTT.

The chain joins TRBV19 to TRBJ2-1; 7 bases are a match to TRBD1. V trimming: 5 bases; J trimming: 0 bases; junction bases outside the gene matches: 16. This CDR3 spans 19 amino acids. Germline V CDR1 and CDR2: LNHDA, SQIVND (reference sequence). CDR3 DNA: TGTGCCAGTAGTTCGAAAGGGGGCGGCCCCTTGAACTCCTACAATGAGCAGTTCTTC. Residues: CASSSKGGGPLNSYNEQFF.

The gene calls are TRBV21-1 and TRBJ2-1; no check of the table's D call, TRBD1, against the DNA was made. TRBV21-1 constitutes a pseudogene. The CDR3 extends over 14 amino acids. The CDR3 spells CASRVWAGNNEQFF. The CDR3, as DNA: TGTGCCAGCAGGGTGTGGGCAGGGAACAATGAGCAGTTCTTC.

The V gene is TRBV11-2, the J gene TRBJ1-2, with 7 bases that match TRBD1. The germline V gene has CDR1 SGHAT and CDR2 FQNNGV. The ends lost 1 base at V and 6 bases at J; junction bases unmatched: 11. The CDR3 loop spans 16 amino acids. DNA of the CDR3: TGTGCCAGCAGCTTAGGAAGGGGCCCAGGGGGTAATGGCTACACCTTC. Translation gives CASSLGRGPGGNGYTF.

The rearrangement uses TRBV12-5 and TRBJ2-1; D gene uncertain. Trimming cost V 2 bases and J 8 bases, with 7 bases left between them. Per germline, CDR1 LGHNT and CDR2 FRNRAP. This CDR3 is 12 amino acids long. CDR3 bases: TGTGCTAGTGGTTTGACCGGTGATGAGCAGTTCTTC. Translating gives CASGLTGDEQFF.

This clone was picked up one time. V usage is TRBV7-9 and J usage is TRBJ2-7, with a tentative D call TRBD2 (5 bases). Between the trimmed V and J ends, which lost 2 bases and 4 bases, there was a span of 15 bases. The germline gives CDR1 SEHNR, CDR2 FQNEAQ (reference sequence). This CDR3 contains 15 residues. The CDR3 coding sequence is TGTGCCAGCAGCTTAAGGGTGGGAGAAGGGTACGAGCAGTACTTC. Protein: CASSLRVGEGYEQYF.

The chain couples TRBV25-1 to TRBJ2-3; D unclear. Germline loops: CDR1 MGHDK, CDR2 SYGVNS. Trimming cost V 1 base and J 2 bases, with 4 bases left between them. CDR3 size: 13 residues. Here the CDR3 reads CASSEFNTDTQYF. CDR3 DNA: TGTGCCAGCAGTGAATTCAACACAGATACGCAGTATTTT.

This clone was seen a few times. The chain employs TRBV5-6 and TRBJ2-7; 11 bases map to TRBD2. CDR1 is SGHDT, CDR2 YYEEEE, per germline. V shed 6 bases and J 4 bases; nucleotides not matched to a gene: 12. CDR3 length: 16 amino acids. In DNA form, the CDR3 reads TGTGCCAGCACCGAACAACTAGCGGGAGCGATTTACGAGCAGTACTTC. As protein: CASTEQLAGAIYEQYF. The full variable domain, completed using reference TRBV5-6 and TRBJ2-7, is DAGVTQSPTHLIKTRGQQVTLRCSPKSGHDTVSWYQQALGQGPQFIFQYYEEEERQRGNFPDRFSGHQFPNYSSELNVNALLLGDSALYLCASTEQLAGAIYEQYFGPGTRLTVT.

This rearrangement joins TRBV7-8 to TRBJ2-3, with a possible D match to TRBD2 (7 bases). CDR1 is SGHVS, CDR2 FQNEAQ, per germline. The CDR3 has 17 amino acids. Trimming took 0 bases from V and 1 from J, leaving 14 bases between them. The CDR3 region has the DNA TGTGCCAGCAGCTTAGCGTACAGCGGGACACGCACAGATACGCAGTATTTT. Amino acids: CASSLAYSGTRTDTQYF.

The V and J genes are TRBV19 and TRBJ2-1; 10 bases map to TRBD2. Germline CDR1 and CDR2: LNHDA and SQIVND (reference sequence). The CDR3 loop spans 17 amino acids. The J segment lost 3 bases and the V segment lost 4 bases, leaving 9 bases of the junction unmatched. The CDR3 nucleotides are TGTGCCAGTAGTAAGACTAGCGGGTCAGTATACTACAATGAGCAGTTCTTC. Encoded protein: CASSKTSGSVYYNEQFF.

A single count supports this clone. The chain combines TRBV7-2 with TRBJ2-7, with TRBD2 matching over 9 bases. V was clipped by 2 bases and J by 10 bases; unmatched bases: 12. Germline V gives CDR1 SGHTA, CDR2 FQGNSA. The CDR3 covers 15 residues. CDR3 DNA sequence: TGTGCCAGCAGCTTACGGCTAGCGGGGTCGAGGAAACAGTACTTC. Its translation is CASSLRLAGSRKQYF.

The gene calls are TRBV19 and TRBJ2-1, with D possibly matching TRBD2 (5 bases). This CDR3 contains 16 residues. Germline CDR1 reads LNHDA; CDR2 reads SQIVND (reference sequence). Trimming shortened V by 4 bases and J by 0 bases, and 13 bases separated the two germline ends. CDR3 sequence reads: CASSTGASSSYNEQFF. The CDR3 DNA is TGTGCCAGTAGTACCGGAGCTAGCAGCTCCTACAATGAGCAGTTCTTC.

The rearrangement links TRBV6-5 to TRBJ1-6; D is undetermined. CDR3 size: 16 residues. The V gene's germline CDR1 is MNHEY and CDR2 SVGAGI. Trimming took off 0 bases at V and 11 bases at J, with 17 bases between the two ends. The CDR3 DNA is TGTGCCAGCAGTTACTCTGGCCGAAACCCCGTTGCACCCCTCCACTTT. This sequence encodes CASSYSGRNPVAPLHF.

A word on this clone: An end of the junction differs from the germline gene, which may be a read error. V is TRBV7-3 and J is TRBJ2-3; 7 bases fit TRBD2. Germline CDR1 SGHTA, CDR2 FQGTGA. The CDR3 loop spans 15 amino acids. The CDR3 protein is CASSKSPTSRDTQYF. CDR3 in DNA: TGTGCCAGCAGCAAAAGCCCGACTAGCAGAGATACGCAGTATTTT.

The rearrangement joins TRBV6-5 to TRBJ2-2; 8 bases agree with TRBD1. This CDR3 comprises 16 residues. Per the germline V gene, CDR1 is MNHEY and CDR2 is SVGAGI. V gave up 0 bases and J gave up 7 bases; unmatched junction bases: 7. The DNA for the CDR3 is TGTGCCAGCAGTTACTCGACAGGGGTCTATAACGGGGAGCTGTTTTTT. This codes for CASSYSTGVYNGELFF.

The chain combines TRBV9 with TRBJ1-2; 9 bases are shared with TRBD1. The CDR3 sequence is 13 residues long. Losses at the gene ends were 3 bases for V and 7 bases for J; bases not matched to a gene: 4. CDR1 is SGDLS and CDR2 is YYNGEE in the germline V gene. The CDR3 loop is CASSGGQGIGYTF. The CDR3 DNA sequence: TGTGCCAGCAGCGGGGGACAGGGTATTGGCTACACCTTC.

The chain employs TRBV30 and TRBJ2-2; 7 nucleotides agree with TRBD1. CDR3 length: 14 amino acids. V lost 2 bases, J lost 5 bases, and 5 bases stayed unmatched. Germline V gene data show CDR1 as GTSNPN and CDR2 as SVGIG (reference sequence). The CDR3 nucleotides read TGTGCCTGGAGTCCAATACAGGGGACCGGGGAGCTGTTTTTT. Protein sequence: CAWSPIQGTGELFF.